This T cell receptor beta chain was recorded in a study of beta chain features in type 1 diabetes. J was trimmed by 2 bases and V by 0 bases; bases with no gene match: 0. Germline assignment: CDR1 PRHDT and CDR2 FYEKMQ (reference sequence). The CDR3 runs 15 residues. All of the isolated RNA was reverse transcribed, so expressed TCRB transcripts were sequenced. Produced via immunoSEQ multiplex PCR; TCRdb's table is partial and in-frame only. This sample has fewer than 500,000 clones, with 14% found just once. The chain is built from TRBV13 and TRBJ1-4; the match to TRBD1 covers 7 bases. The TCR sequence derives from a young man in good health. The sequencing sample was made of naive CD4+ T cells from blood. The DNA of the CDR3 is TGTGCCAGCAGCTTAGGGACAGGGACTAATGAAAAACTGTTTTTT. Its protein is CASSLGTGTNEKLFF.